This T cell receptor beta chain was recorded in a study of OX40 agonist ivuxolimab in advanced cancers. Study background: Having had anti-PD-1, anti-PD-L1 or anti-CTLA-4 therapy before was allowed, and over 35% had some.

The J segment lost 5 bases and the V segment lost 3 bases, leaving 6 bases of the junction unmatched. From germline, CDR1 is MNHNS and CDR2 SASEGT. This CDR3 has 15 residues. The protocol was immunoSEQ multiplex PCR, while the TCRdb copy is restricted to in-frame clones and leaves out a portion. The sample includes approximately 68,000 clones, 92% of them seen just once. The TCR was taken from an adult with an advanced solid tumor such as melanoma, head and neck, liver or kidney cancer. The chain combines TRBV6-1 with TRBJ1-5; 8 bases agree with TRBD1. Sample: CD4+ or CD8+ T cells sorted from blood, taken in a trial of the OX40 agonist ivuxolimab. CDR3 nucleotide sequence: TGTGCCAGCAGTGAGGGGACAGGAGTCCATCAGCCCCAGCATTTT. It is translated as CASSEGTGVHQPQHF.